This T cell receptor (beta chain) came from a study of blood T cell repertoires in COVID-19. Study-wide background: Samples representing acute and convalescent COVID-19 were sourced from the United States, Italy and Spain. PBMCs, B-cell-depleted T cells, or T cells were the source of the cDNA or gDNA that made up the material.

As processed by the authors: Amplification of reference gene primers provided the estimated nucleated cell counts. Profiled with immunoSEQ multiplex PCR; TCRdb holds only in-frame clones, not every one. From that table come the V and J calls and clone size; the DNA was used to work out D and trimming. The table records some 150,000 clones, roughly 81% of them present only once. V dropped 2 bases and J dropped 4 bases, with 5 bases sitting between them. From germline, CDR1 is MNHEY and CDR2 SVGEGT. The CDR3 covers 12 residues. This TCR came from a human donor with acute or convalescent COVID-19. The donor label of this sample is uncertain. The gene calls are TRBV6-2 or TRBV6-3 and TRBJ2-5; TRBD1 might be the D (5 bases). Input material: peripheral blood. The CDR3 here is CASSYRGETQYF. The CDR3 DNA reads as TGTGCCAGCAGTTACAGGGGAGAGACCCAGTACTTC.